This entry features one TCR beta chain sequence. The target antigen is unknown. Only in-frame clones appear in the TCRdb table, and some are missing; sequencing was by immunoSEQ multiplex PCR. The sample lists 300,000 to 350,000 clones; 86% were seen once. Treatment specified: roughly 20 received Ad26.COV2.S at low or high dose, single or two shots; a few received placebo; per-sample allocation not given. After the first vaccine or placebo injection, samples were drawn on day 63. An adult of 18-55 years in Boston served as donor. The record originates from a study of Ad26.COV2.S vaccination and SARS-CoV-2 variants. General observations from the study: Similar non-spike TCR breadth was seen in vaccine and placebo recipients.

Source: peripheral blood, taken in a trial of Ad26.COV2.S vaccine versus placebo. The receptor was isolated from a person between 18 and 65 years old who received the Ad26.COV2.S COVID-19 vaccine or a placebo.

CDR3 sequence reads: CASSLVTSGSFDSYEQYF. CDR3 nucleotide sequence: TGTGCCAGCAGCTTAGTTACTAGCGGGAGTTTTGACTCCTACGAGCAGTACTTC. V gene TRBV7-2 combines with J gene TRBJ2-7; 11 bases are shared with TRBD2. The CDR3 consists of 18 residues. J was trimmed by 0 bases and V by 1 base; bases with no gene match: 8. The germline gives CDR1 SGHTA, CDR2 FQGNSA.